This TCR beta chain came from a study of persistence of HIV-infected CD4 T cells. Findings and caveats of the study: Antigen-responding cells were enriched for degenerate expanded CDR3beta sequences.

The libraries were made with immunoSEQ version 4 in survey mode. The repertoire was sequenced with immunoSEQ multiplex PCR; TCRdb's copy has only in-frame clones and lacks some. The sample records about 36,000 clones, 75% to 90% being singletons. Worth noting for this clone: The antigen remains undetermined.

Overlapping HIV-1 Gag 15-mer peptides at 0.8 to 1 ug per peptide per mL were used. CD40L-negative CD69-negative CD45RO-high memory CD4+ T cells were sorted as populations depleted of antigen-responding cells. Trimming removed 4 bases from V and 0 bases from J; junction bases left unmatched: 2. CDR3 length equals 14 residues. The germline V gene encodes CDR1 SEHNR and CDR2 FQNEAQ (reference sequence). The sample was cultured CD4+ T cells from PBMCs, taken from a patient who received antiretroviral therapy. This receptor was obtained from an adult with HIV. The donor label of this sample is uncertain. This chain uses TRBV7-9 with TRBJ2-7; 8 bases are a match to TRBD2. CDR3 in amino acids: CASSSGGLSYEQYF. The DNA of the CDR3 is TGTGCCAGCAGCTCGGGGGGGCTCTCCTACGAGCAGTACTTC.